The entry below gives a single T cell receptor beta chain sequence along with its context. The treatment was: randomized to nivolumab then ipilimumab (arm A) or the reverse (arm B). DNA-damaging chemotherapy had not been given to any patient beforehand. Live CD3+CD8+ CD19− CD56− cells were sorted from PBMCs. This record belongs to a study of sequential checkpoint blockade in melanoma. Study information: First-line arms were nivolumab then ipilimumab, or the reverse, randomized 1:1. Both treatment sequences were followed by maintenance nivolumab.

Assay used: immunoSEQ multiplex PCR; TCRdb lists only in-frame clones, some missing. The sample holds approximately 21,000 clones, approximately 78% seen once. The receptor's source is a human donor with melanoma. The sample here was CD8+ T cells sorted from blood (inferred from file names), taken from a patient given nivolumab and ipilimumab in sequence.

The DNA for the CDR3 is TGTGCCAGCAGCTACAGTTATGAGCAGTTCTTC. Protein: CASSYSYEQFF. The gene calls are TRBV28 and TRBJ2-1, with no clear D. The V and J ends lost 6 bases and 8 bases respectively, with 8 bases between them. The CDR3 has 11 residues. CDR1 MDHEN and CDR2 SYDVKM come from the germline V gene.